This is a list of T cell receptor beta chains from one sample in a study of blood T cell repertoires in COVID-19. Method: immunoSEQ multiplex PCR; TCRdb's copy keeps in-frame clones and lacks some. The sample yields about 140,000 clones, roughly 81% seen once. Sequenced: peripheral blood. Every receptor here comes from a woman aged 45-65 years with active or convalescent COVID-19. CDR3s include the opening cysteine and the closing phenylalanine or tryptophan. A D gene is named only where the DNA matches it firmly.

j_gene	v_gene	d_gene	CDR3aa
TRBJ1-3	TRBV10-3	NA	CAISESTRGVFAGNTIYF
TRBJ1-3	TRBV4-1	NA	CASSQGYREIGNTIYF
TRBJ1-1	TRBV7-8	NA	CASSPPGRRTEAFF
TRBJ2-4	TRBV7-9	NA	CASTPAESIAKNIQYF
TRBJ1-2	TRBV10-3	NA	CAISGSVSRGYTF
TRBJ1-4	TRBV7-2	NA	CASSPPRGGRNEKLFF
TRBJ1-2	TRBV13	NA	CASSLGGGYGYTF
TRBJ1-5	TRBV15	NA	CATSRDYQPQHF
TRBJ2-1	TRBV18	NA	CASSPSGLRNEQFF
TRBJ2-7	TRBV11-2	NA	CASSPYEARGTWGNEQYF